These 7 T cell receptor beta chains share one sample of origin, sequenced in a study of cytomegalovirus exposure and HLA in healthy donors. PCR primers comprised 60 Vbeta and 13 Jbeta primers. Data came from immunoSEQ multiplex PCR; TCRdb stores just in-frame clones and leaves some out. This sample has more than 65,000 clones, with under 85% found just once. What was sequenced was PBMCs. The receptors shown here come from a woman aged 60-70 years in good health and CMV-seropositive.

This rearrangement joins TRBV6-1 to TRBJ1-1; tentatively, D is TRBD1 (6 bases). CDR3 length: 13 amino acids. The germline V gene encodes CDR1 MNHNS and CDR2 SASEGT. Deletions cut 2 bases from V and 10 bases from J, with 14 bases between. DNA of the CDR3: TGTGCCAGCAGTGAAATGGGGGCTTTTTCAGCTTTCTTT. Residues: CASSEMGAFSAFF.

In DNA form, the CDR3 reads TGCGCCAGCAGTGTAGCAGATAGCAATCAGCCCCAGCATTTT. It translates to CASSVADSNQPQHF. The V and J genes are TRBV10-2 and TRBJ1-5, with D hard to call. Trimming pared 4 bases from V and 0 bases from J, leaving 7 bases between. The CDR3 loop spans 14 amino acids. The germline V gene has CDR1 WSHSY and CDR2 SAAADI.

The chain uses TRBV5-4 and TRBJ2-7; a possible D gene is TRBD1 (5 bases). The CDR3 is 13 amino acids. CDR1 is SGHNT and CDR2 is YYREEE in the germline V gene (reference sequence). V was cut by 4 bases and J by 1 base, with 9 bases left in between. CDR3 nucleotides: TGTGCCAGCAGCCGCAAGGGGTCCTACGAGCAGTACTTC. The encoded protein is CASSRKGSYEQYF.

This clone turned up a few times. The chain combines TRBV4-1 with TRBJ1-1, with D tentatively TRBD1 (5 bases). Trimming removed 0 bases at V and 3 bases at J, with 11 bases between. The germline CDR1 and CDR2 sequences are MGHRA and YSYEKL. This CDR3 contains 15 residues. For the CDR3, the DNA is TGCGCCAGCAGCCAAGATGCAGGGCCGGACACTGAAGCTTTCTTT. Amino acid sequence: CASSQDAGPDTEAFF.

This clone was observed a few times. The chain carries TRBV19 and TRBJ1-1; 8 positions match TRBD1. V lost 7 bases and J lost 0; bases outside the gene matches: 7. The CDR3 contains 15 residues. Germline V lookup: CDR1 LNHDA, CDR2 SQIVND (reference sequence). The CDR3 here is CASKLQGALNTEAFF. The CDR3 DNA reads TGTGCCAGTAAGCTTCAGGGGGCGCTGAACACTGAAGCTTTCTTT.

This rearrangement joins TRBV19 to TRBJ1-1; 7 bases map to TRBD1. From germline, CDR1 is LNHDA and CDR2 SQIVND (reference sequence). V shed 7 bases, J shed 3 bases, and the junction held 8 bases outside the gene matches. The CDR3 covers 14 residues. The CDR3 DNA reads TGTGCCAGTACCCTAGACAGGGTCTACACTGAAGCTTTCTTT. Translating it yields CASTLDRVYTEAFF.

The V call is TRBV18, the J call TRBJ2-1; 8 bases map to TRBD1. Trimming took 5 bases from V and 9 from J; bases not matched to a gene: 3. Germline lookup yields CDR1 KGHSH and CDR2 LQKENI. CDR3 length equals 12 residues. The CDR3 DNA reads TGTGCCAGCTCAAGGACAGGGACTGAGCAGTTCTTC. It encodes CASSRTGTEQFF. Full variable domain (remainder filled in from reference TRBV18 and TRBJ2-1): NAGVMQNPRHLVRRRGQEARLRCSPMKGHSHVYWYRQLPEEGLKFMVYLQKENIIDESGMPKERFSAEFPKEGPSILRIQQVVRGDSAAYFCASSRTGTEQFFGPGTRLTVL.